The 15 T cell receptor beta chains below all came from one sample that was sequenced in a study of blood T cells in healthy people across ages. Using a J-beta primer mix together with a sample-barcoded 5' primer, a second PCR was run for roughly 6 to 12 cycles. From the 5' RACE reads, TCRdb called clonotypes with MiXCR, one entry per CDR3 protein. The profile shows around 780,000 distinct CDR3 sequences, under 30% of them singletons. The same specimen was also included in a second study, on T cells of mothers and their children.

Input material: blood. These receptors all come from a boy aged 10-17 years in good health.

This clonotype appeared a few times. This sequence joins TRBV3-1 and TRBJ2-4, with TRBD2 as a possible D gene (5 bases). V dropped 4 bases and J dropped 4 bases, with 14 bases sitting between them. The CDR3 sequence is 15 residues long. Germline loops: CDR1 LGHDT, CDR2 YNNKEL (reference sequence). In DNA, the CDR3 is TGTGCCAGCAGCCCGAAACCCGGGGAAAAAAACATTCAGTACTTC. This gives the protein CASSPKPGEKNIQYF.

The chain uses TRBV10-3 and TRBJ2-7; D is ambiguous. V lost 4 bases, J lost 3 bases, and 13 bases lay in between. The length of the CDR3 is 14 residues. Germline CDR1 and CDR2: ENHRY and SYGVKD. The CDR3 loop is CAISVRAEIYEQYF. As DNA, the CDR3 is TGTGCCATCAGTGTTCGGGCAGAGATCTACGAGCAGTACTTC.

Comment on this clonotype: This may be a read error: a much more frequent sequence differs by one nucleotide. V is TRBV7-2 and J is TRBJ1-1; no firm D call. CDR3 size: 13 residues. Trimming pared 0 bases from V and 3 bases from J, leaving 5 bases between. Germline V gives CDR1 SGHTA, CDR2 FQGNSA. The CDR3 region is CASSLAEDTEAFF. The DNA of the CDR3 is TGTGCCAGCAGCTTAGCAGAGGACACTGAAGCTTTCTTT.

The chain is built from TRBV27 and TRBJ2-7; TRBD1 matches at 10 bases. Germline lookup yields CDR1 MNHEY and CDR2 SMNVEV (reference sequence). Germline trimming cut 4 bases from V and 4 bases from J; bases unmatched to any gene: 7. The CDR3 is 15 amino acids. CDR3 nucleotides: TGTGCCAGCAGTTCCCTGACAGGGGGCTCATACGAGCAGTACTTC. Translated, it gives CASSSLTGGSYEQYF.

CDR3: CASSVAADSTDTQYF. In DNA form, the CDR3 reads TGTGCCAGCAGCGTAGCTGCGGATAGCACAGATACGCAGTATTTT. This sequence joins TRBV9 and TRBJ2-3; D is unclear. Trimming pared 0 bases from V and 0 bases from J, leaving 8 bases between. There are 15 residues in the CDR3. Germline V gene sequence: CDR1 SGDLS, CDR2 YYNGEE.

V and J are TRBV12-3 or TRBV12-4 and TRBJ2-3; D is undetermined. The CDR3 spans 13 residues. Trimming shortened V by 6 bases and J by 5 bases, and 12 bases separated the two germline ends. CDR3 in DNA: TGTGCCAGCAGCCCTTGGCGAAGAGATACGCAGTATTTT. Translation: CASSPWRRDTQYF.

In its sample, this clonotype was seen a few times. The rearrangement uses TRBV7-9 and TRBJ2-7, with TRBD2 matching over 7 bases. This CDR3 region has 13 residues. Germline trimming cut 11 bases from V and 0 bases from J; bases unmatched to any gene: 7. The germline CDR1 and CDR2 sequences are SEHNR and FQNEAQ (reference sequence). The CDR3 sequence: CAGGGGYSYEQYF. For the CDR3, the DNA is TGTGCCGGGGGGGGTGGCTACTCCTACGAGCAGTACTTC.

The chain recombines TRBV6-1 with TRBJ2-1, with 11 bases fitting TRBD2. The DNA end is more similar to TRBJ2-5, so the J call may be wrong. Germline lookup yields CDR1 MNHNS and CDR2 SASEGT. This CDR3 has 18 residues. CDR3 region: CASSPDEPSGGSGETQYF. CDR3 nucleotide sequence: TGTGCCAGCAGCCCGGATGAGCCTAGCGGGGGGTCGGGAGAGACCCAGTACTTC.

This chain connects TRBV10-3 to TRBJ2-3; D is perhaps TRBD1 or TRBD2 (5 bases each). The V end lost 5 bases, the J end lost 5 bases, and 8 bases lay between the germline ends. The germline CDR1 and CDR2 sequences are ENHRY and SYGVKD. The CDR3 spans 12 residues. CDR3 bases: TGTGCCATCAGTCGGGACGGAGATACGCAGTATTTT. Protein: CAISRDGDTQYF.

The chain carries TRBV12-3 or TRBV12-4 and TRBJ2-1; D is unclear. V lost 4 bases and J lost 4, with 11 bases in between. The CDR3 loop spans 14 amino acids. DNA for the CDR3: TGTGCCAGCAGTTACACCGACGGTTACAATGAGCAGTTCTTC. Its translation: CASSYTDGYNEQFF.

This clonotype occurred a few times. The chain joins TRBV5-1 to TRBJ1-5; no firm D call. The germline V and J ends were trimmed by 0 bases and 0 bases, with 7 bases remaining between them. Per germline, CDR1 SGHRS and CDR2 YFSETQ. The CDR3 covers 15 residues. CDR3 loop: CASSLDGISNQPQHF. The CDR3 coding sequence is TGCGCCAGCAGCTTGGACGGAATTAGCAATCAGCCCCAGCATTTT.

The chain links TRBV7-8 to TRBJ1-1; D may be TRBD1 (5 bases). Trimming cost V 1 base and J 6 bases, with 9 bases left between them. CDR1 and CDR2 from the germline V gene are SGHVS and FQNEAQ. The CDR3 contains 13 residues. The DNA for the CDR3 is TGTGCCAGCAGCTTAGGGCGGGGCGCTGAAGCTTTCTTT. The encoded protein is CASSLGRGAEAFF.

In the case of this clonotype: Relative to the germline gene, one junction end is altered; a read error may explain this. The rearrangement joins TRBV7-9 to TRBJ2-3; TRBD1 agrees at 9 bases. There are 15 residues in the CDR3. Germline V gives CDR1 SEHNR, CDR2 FQNEAQ (reference sequence). The CDR3 region is CASSSQGAATDRQYF. The DNA for the CDR3 is TGTGCCAGCAGCTCACAGGGGGCGGCCACAGATAGGCAGTATTTT.

Only a few counts were recorded for this clonotype. The chain recombines TRBV5-1 with TRBJ2-5, with 7 bases identical to TRBD2. The V gene end was trimmed by 2 bases and the J gene end by 2 bases; junction bases not matched to a gene: 6. There are 15 residues in the CDR3. The germline V gene has CDR1 SGHRS and CDR2 YFSETQ. The CDR3 region has the DNA TGCGCCAGCAGCTTCTGGGACTACCAGCAAGAGACCCAGTACTTC. Translated, it gives CASSFWDYQQETQYF.

This clonotype came up a few times. The rearrangement joins TRBV20-1 to TRBJ1-4; D possibly corresponds to TRBD1 (5 bases). The CDR3 spans 14 residues. The germline V and J ends were trimmed by 6 bases and 2 bases, with 13 bases remaining between them. Germline CDR1 reads DFQATT; CDR2 reads SNEGSKA (reference sequence). CDR3 residues: CSAAYGGTNEKLFF. The CDR3 region has the DNA TGCAGTGCAGCCTACGGGGGGACTAATGAAAAACTGTTTTTT.